One sample yielded the 5 T cell receptor beta chains listed below, sequenced in a study of T cells in Graves' hyperthyroidism and ophthalmopathy. Researchers amplified the TCR beta CDR3 regions from RNA transcripts. The HTBI primer set drove a first-round RT-PCR of the TCR CDR3. TCRdb independently ran MiXCR on the multiplex PCR reads; one entry per CDR3 protein. The data contain about 620,000 distinct CDR3 sequences, around 15% of them singletons. Sequenced input: blood. The origin of the receptors is a woman aged 25 to 45 with Graves' hyperthyroidism.

The CDR3 sequence: CASSPLGQGFEPQHF. In DNA, the CDR3 is TGTGCCAGCTCACCACTGGGACAGGGGTTTGAGCCCCAGCATTTT. The chain recombines TRBV18 with TRBJ1-5; TRBD1 matches 10 bases. V lost 1 base to trimming and J lost 8 bases; unmatched junction nucleotides: 5. CDR1 is KGHSH, CDR2 LQKENI, per germline. The CDR3 contains 15 residues.

There are many counts of this clonotype. The chain joins TRBV28 to TRBJ2-7, with a tentative D call TRBD2 (5 bases). The ends were cut back, 6 bases at V and 4 bases at J, with 10 bases in the middle. Germline assignment: CDR1 MDHEN and CDR2 SYDVKM. The CDR3 has 12 amino acids. The CDR3 spells CASRPRGYEQYF. In DNA form, the CDR3 reads TGTGCCAGCAGGCCCCGCGGGTACGAGCAGTACTTC.

This clonotype was observed a few times. Germline is not matched at one junction end, which may reflect a read error. The chain employs TRBV24-1 and TRBJ1-1; weak D call: TRBD1 (6 bases). Germline V gives CDR1 KGHDR, CDR2 SFDVKD. There are 13 residues in the CDR3. CDR3 sequence reads: CATSGHRDTEAFF. CDR3 nucleotide sequence: TGTGCCACCAGTGGCCACCGGGACACAGAAGCTTTCTTT.

This clonotype was recorded at least ten times. The genes are TRBV5-1 and TRBJ1-2, with D perhaps TRBD1 (6 bases). CDR1 is SGHRS, CDR2 YFSETQ, per germline. With 0 bases removed from V and 2 bases from J, the gap between germline ends came to 14 bases. The CDR3 sequence is 16 residues long. Here the CDR3 DNA reads TGCGCCAGCAGCTTGGAACAGGGATCCCTCAACTATGGCTACACCTTC. Encoded protein: CASSLEQGSLNYGYTF.

This clonotype was picked up many times. The rearrangement links TRBV6-1 to TRBJ2-1, with no clear D. The CDR3 runs 13 residues. Trimming shortened V by 6 bases and J by 4 bases, and 10 bases separated the two germline ends. The germline V gene has CDR1 MNHNS and CDR2 SASEGT. CDR3 nucleotide sequence: TGTGCCAGCAGCCTTGACACTTACAATGAGCAGTTCTTC. It yields the protein CASSLDTYNEQFF.